Following are 23 T cell receptor beta chains from one sample sequenced in a study of graft-versus-host responses after intestinal transplantation. Generated by immunoSEQ multiplex PCR, the TCRdb table keeps only in-frame clones and is missing some. In the table there are fewer than 95,000 clones, just over 90% of which are singletons. No antigens are known for them. Sequenced material: unstimulated CD8+ T cells sorted from spleen or lymph node cells, taken before intestinal transplant. These receptors were obtained from a human donor who received an intestinal transplant.

J is TRBJ1-6 and V is TRBV5-5; D possibly corresponds to TRBD1 (5 bases). CDR3 length equals 16 residues. V was clipped by 1 base and J by 5 bases, with 13 bases between them. The germline V gene encodes CDR1 SGHKS and CDR2 YYEKEE (reference sequence). The CDR3 bases are TGTGCCAGCAGCTTGTGGGGCAGCTACAATAATTCACCCCTCCACTTT. This codes for CASSLWGSYNNSPLHF.

The chain couples TRBV6-7 to TRBJ2-5; possibly TRBD2 for D (7 bases). TRBV6-7 is designated an ORF whose function remains uncertain. The CDR3 has 16 amino acids. The ends were cut back, 3 bases at V and 0 bases at J, with 14 bases in the middle. The CDR3 protein is CASSYVGRGHQETQYF. As DNA, the CDR3 is TGTGCCAGCAGTTATGTCGGGCGGGGGCACCAAGAGACCCAGTACTTC.

This chain joins TRBV4-3 and TRBJ2-1, with TRBD2 identical over 11 bases. The CDR3 is made up of 18 amino acids. Germline-derived CDR1 and CDR2 are LGHNA and YSLEER. V dropped 3 bases and J dropped 0; count of bases not matched to a gene: 7. In DNA form, the CDR3 reads TGCGCCAGCAGCCAGTCGAGCCTAGCGGGGGGCTCCTACAATGAGCAGTTCTTC. Translating it yields CASSQSSLAGGSYNEQFF.

This clone was detected only a few times. This specimen includes other DNA sequences encoding the same CDR3. This sequence joins TRBV5-1 and TRBJ2-2; D remains unclear. Deletions cut 0 bases from V and 7 bases from J, with 4 bases between. This CDR3 has 12 amino acids. CDR1 and CDR2 from the germline V gene are SGHRS and YFSETQ. The CDR3: CASSLVIGELFF. The CDR3 nucleotides read TGCGCCAGCAGCTTGGTAATCGGGGAGCTGTTTTTT.

V and J are TRBV7-2 and TRBJ1-2; 7 bases are a match to TRBD1. The CDR3 sequence is 15 residues long. The V gene end was trimmed by 5 bases and the J gene end by 5 bases; junction bases not matched to a gene: 11. Germline-derived CDR1 and CDR2 are SGHTA and FQGNSA. The CDR3: CASSQGRGQLYGYTF. CDR3 nucleotide sequence: TGTGCCAGCAGCCAAGGCAGGGGACAGCTGTATGGCTACACCTTC. Full variable domain (rest looked up from reference TRBV7-2 and TRBJ1-2): GAGVSQSPSNKVTEKGKDVELRCDPISGHTALYWYRQSLGQGLEFLIYFQGNSAPDKSGLPSDRFSAERTGGSVSTLTIQRTQQEDSAVYLCASSQGRGQLYGYTFGSGTRLTVV.

The chain carries TRBV10-3 and TRBJ1-4; 7 nucleotides line up with TRBD1. This CDR3 is built from 16 residues. Germline loops: CDR1 ENHRY, CDR2 SYGVKD. After removal of 4 bases from V and 6 bases from J, the junction contained 11 bases not matched to a gene. In DNA, the CDR3 is TGTGCCATCAGTGGGTCTTCTACAGGGGAAGATGAAAAACTGTTTTTT. Residues: CAISGSSTGEDEKLFF.

V gene TRBV27 combines with J gene TRBJ1-5; perhaps TRBD1 as D (5 bases). The CDR3 covers 15 residues. Germline CDR1 is MNHEY and CDR2 is SMNVEV (reference sequence). The V gene lost 2 bases and the J gene lost 2 bases, with 10 bases spanning the gap. CDR3 sequence: CASSLRGGGNQPQHF. The CDR3 DNA sequence: TGTGCCAGCAGTTTAAGGGGAGGAGGCAATCAGCCCCAGCATTTT.

The chain couples TRBV6-6 to TRBJ1-2, with D possibly matching TRBD1 (6 bases). The CDR3 consists of 15 residues. Trimming removed 7 bases from V and 8 bases from J, with 23 bases in between. Looked up from germline, CDR1 is MNHNY and CDR2 is SVGAGI (reference sequence). The CDR3 DNA is TGTGCCAGCACCGGGGGGGGCCACCCGGCGGAGGGCTACACCTTC. Residues: CASTGGGHPAEGYTF.

The V gene is TRBV5-6, the J gene TRBJ2-7; a weak D match, TRBD1 (5 bases). The V end was cut by 1 base, the J end by 0 bases, with 11 bases between. Germline assignment: CDR1 SGHDT and CDR2 YYEEEE. The CDR3 has 15 amino acids. CDR3 DNA sequence: TGTGCCAGCAGCTTGACAGGCACCGACTCCTACGAGCAGTACTTC. Translating it yields CASSLTGTDSYEQYF.

The genes are TRBV28 and TRBJ1-5; D is uncertain. The V end was cut by 3 bases, the J end by 7 bases, with 10 bases between. The CDR3 is 13 residues long. The V gene's germline CDR1 is MDHEN and CDR2 SYDVKM. Here the CDR3 reads CASSLGGQQPQHF. CDR3 DNA: TGTGCCAGCAGTTTGGGAGGGCAGCAGCCCCAGCATTTT.

The chain carries TRBV4-3 and TRBJ2-2; D might be TRBD1 (5 bases). The CDR3 spans 14 residues. The germline V gene encodes CDR1 LGHNA and CDR2 YSLEER. The ends were cut back, 0 bases at V and 6 bases at J, with 8 bases in the middle. The CDR3 region has the DNA TGCGCCAGCAGCCAAGATAAAGGGGCCGGGGAGCTGTTTTTT. It yields the protein CASSQDKGAGELFF.

The V call is TRBV7-9, the J call TRBJ2-1, with 7 bases matching TRBD1. The germline V gene has CDR1 SEHNR and CDR2 FQNEAQ (reference sequence). The CDR3 sequence is 14 residues long. With V trimmed by 2 bases and J by 13 bases, 11 bases remained unmatched. CDR3 coding DNA: TGTGCCAGCAGCTTACCACCCACACAGGGGCCTCAGTTCTTC. Its protein is CASSLPPTQGPQFF.

The V and J genes are TRBV18 and TRBJ1-1; D gene uncertain. The CDR3 totals 22 residues. Trimming stripped 2 bases from V and 4 bases from J, with 35 bases between. CDR1 KGHSH and CDR2 LQKENI come from the germline V gene. DNA for the CDR3: TGTGCCAGCTCACCAAAGGTCTTGGGGATGCGGAGGCGCCGGGTGCACGTCACTGAAGCTTTCTTT. Amino acid sequence: CASSPKVLGMRRRRVHVTEAFF.

V is TRBV6-4 and J is TRBJ1-5; 12 bases are a match to TRBD1. The CDR3 is 16 residues long. Germline V gene lookup returns CDR1 MRHNA and CDR2 SNTAGT. V trimming: 7 bases; J trimming: 3 bases; junction bases outside the gene matches: 7. The CDR3 coding sequence is TGTGCCAGCATGGGACAGGGGGCGCGGGACAATCAGCCCCAGCATTTT. Its translation is CASMGQGARDNQPQHF.

V gene TRBV7-9 combines with J gene TRBJ2-5; 9 nucleotides match TRBD2. This CDR3 comprises 16 residues. Germline V gene data show CDR1 as SEHNR and CDR2 as FQNEAQ (reference sequence). Trimming at V came to 1 base and at J to 1 base, leaving 4 bases not matched to a gene. The CDR3 loop is CASSLGPSGVQETQYF. The CDR3 nucleotides read TGTGCCAGCAGCTTAGGGCCTAGCGGGGTCCAAGAGACCCAGTACTTC.

This clone was seen just once. The V gene is TRBV7-9, the J gene TRBJ1-2; D not resolved. The CDR3 spans 15 residues. The V gene's germline CDR1 is SEHNR and CDR2 FQNEAQ (reference sequence). Trimming removed 0 bases at V and 3 bases at J, with 11 bases between. The DNA of the CDR3 is TGTGCCAGCAGCTTAGCGGCCCACATTCACTATGGCTACACCTTC. As protein: CASSLAAHIHYGYTF.

J is TRBJ2-7 and V is TRBV7-2, with D perhaps TRBD1 (7 bases). This CDR3 region has 14 residues. V was pared by 3 bases and J by 2 bases, with 11 bases between. Germline CDR1 is SGHTA and CDR2 is FQGNSA. The CDR3 region has the DNA TGTGCCAGCAGCTTTGCAGGGGGGACCTACGAGCAGTACTTC. This sequence encodes CASSFAGGTYEQYF.

The V gene is TRBV10-3, the J gene TRBJ1-2; TRBD1 is a possible D gene (5 bases). The CDR3 covers 15 residues. Trimming removed 0 bases from V and 1 base from J, with 9 bases in between. Per the germline V gene, CDR1 is ENHRY and CDR2 is SYGVKD. The CDR3 sequence is CAISESGGVNYGYTF. The CDR3 bases are TGTGCCATCAGTGAGTCCGGAGGGGTTAACTATGGCTACACCTTC.

This chain links TRBV4-3 with TRBJ1-2; D gene ambiguous. Trimming cost V 0 bases and J 6 bases, with 8 bases left between them. The CDR3 sequence is 13 residues long. CDR1 and CDR2 (germline): LGHNA, YSLEER. CDR3 in amino acids: CASSQDQEDGYTF. The CDR3, as DNA: TGCGCCAGCAGCCAAGATCAGGAGGATGGCTACACCTTC.

This clone has just a few counts. The genes are TRBV6-5 and TRBJ2-3, with 8 nucleotides matching TRBD2. Trimming cost V 2 bases and J 6 bases; bases outside gene matches: 7. The CDR3 has 15 residues. CDR1 and CDR2 from the germline V gene are MNHEY and SVGAGI. CDR3: CASSYGAGGWDTQYF. CDR3 sequence (DNA): TGTGCCAGCAGTTACGGGGCGGGGGGTTGGGATACGCAGTATTTT.

This chain joins TRBV30 and TRBJ2-5; weak D call: TRBD2 (5 bases). V was pared by 2 bases and J by 4 bases, with 17 bases between. The CDR3 totals 15 residues. Germline CDR1 and CDR2: GTSNPN and SVGIG (reference sequence). The CDR3 is CAWSTPDGRGETQYF. The CDR3 nucleotides are TGTGCCTGGAGTACGCCCGACGGCCGGGGAGAGACCCAGTACTTC.

This chain uses TRBV7-8 with TRBJ2-1; perhaps TRBD1 as D (6 bases). CDR1 SGHVS and CDR2 FQNEAQ come from the germline V gene. This CDR3 is built from 17 residues. V lost 1 base to trimming and J lost 9 bases, with 22 bases between them. The CDR3 nucleotides are TGTGCCAGCAGCTTAGAAGGGCAGGGGATCCTTTATAGTGAGCAGTTCTTC. Translating gives CASSLEGQGILYSEQFF.

This rearrangement joins TRBV7-2 to TRBJ2-7; 8 positions match TRBD1. The length of the CDR3 is 19 residues. In germline, CDR1 is SGHTA, CDR2 FQGNSA. V lost 4 bases to trimming and J lost 5 bases; unmatched junction nucleotides: 22. The CDR3 is CASSSTLGGAGTGTNEQYF. The CDR3 nucleotides are TGTGCCAGCAGCTCCACTTTAGGAGGGGCCGGGACAGGTACGAACGAGCAGTACTTC.